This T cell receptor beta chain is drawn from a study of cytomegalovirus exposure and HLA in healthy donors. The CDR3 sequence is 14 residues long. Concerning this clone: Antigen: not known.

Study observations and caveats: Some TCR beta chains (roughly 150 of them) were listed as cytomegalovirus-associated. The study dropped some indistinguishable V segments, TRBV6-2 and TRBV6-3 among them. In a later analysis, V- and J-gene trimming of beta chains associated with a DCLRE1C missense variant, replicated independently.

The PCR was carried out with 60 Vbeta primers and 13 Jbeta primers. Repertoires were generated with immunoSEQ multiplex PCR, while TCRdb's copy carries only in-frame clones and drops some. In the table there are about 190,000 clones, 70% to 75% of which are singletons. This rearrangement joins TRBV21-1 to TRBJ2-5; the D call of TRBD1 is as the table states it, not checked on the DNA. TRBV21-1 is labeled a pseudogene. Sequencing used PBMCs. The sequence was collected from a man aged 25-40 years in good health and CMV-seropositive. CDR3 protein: CASSPVGPKETQYF. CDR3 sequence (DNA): TGTGCCAGCAGCCCCGTGGGGCCTAAAGAGACCCAGTACTTC.